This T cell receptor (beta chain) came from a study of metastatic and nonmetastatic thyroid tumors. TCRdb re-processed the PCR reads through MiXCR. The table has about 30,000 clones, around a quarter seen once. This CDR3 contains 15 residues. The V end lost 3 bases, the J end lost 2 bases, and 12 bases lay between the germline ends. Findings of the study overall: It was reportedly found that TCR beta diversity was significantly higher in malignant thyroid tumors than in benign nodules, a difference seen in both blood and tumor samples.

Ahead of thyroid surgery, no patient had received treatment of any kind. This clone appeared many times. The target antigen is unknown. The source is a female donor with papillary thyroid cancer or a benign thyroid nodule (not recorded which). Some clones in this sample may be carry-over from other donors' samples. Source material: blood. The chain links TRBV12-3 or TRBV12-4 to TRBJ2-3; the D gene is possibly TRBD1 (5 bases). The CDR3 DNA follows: TGTGCCAGCAGTTTGGCAGGGTGGGACACAGATACGCAGTATTTT. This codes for CASSLAGWDTDTQYF.